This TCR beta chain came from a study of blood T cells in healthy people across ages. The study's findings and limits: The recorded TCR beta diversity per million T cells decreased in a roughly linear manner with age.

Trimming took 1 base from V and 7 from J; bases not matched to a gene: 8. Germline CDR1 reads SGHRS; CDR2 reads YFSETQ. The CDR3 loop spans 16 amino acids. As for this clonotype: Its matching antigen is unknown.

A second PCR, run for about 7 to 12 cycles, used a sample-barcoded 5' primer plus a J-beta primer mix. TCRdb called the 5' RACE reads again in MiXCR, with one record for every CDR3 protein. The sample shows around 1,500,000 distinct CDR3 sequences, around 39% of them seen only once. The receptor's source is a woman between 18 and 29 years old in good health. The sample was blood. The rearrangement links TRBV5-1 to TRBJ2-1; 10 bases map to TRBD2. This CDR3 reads CASSLYPSGGANEQFF. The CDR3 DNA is TGCGCCAGCAGCTTGTATCCTAGCGGGGGTGCGAATGAGCAGTTCTTC.